This record covers a single T cell receptor beta chain. What antigen it recognizes has not been identified. No base qualities exist here, and no much larger clone lies one base off it. The data are from a study of technical replicates of blood from a handful of donors (dated by TCRdb to 2015 to 2018). CDR3 length: 12 amino acids, cysteine to phenylalanine. The only DNA kept is the CDR3, 36 bases in frame from the first base. Cut back by 5 bases and 7 bases, the V and J ends lie 11 bases apart. The germline V gene sets CDR1 to MNHEY and CDR2 to SVGAGI. Library preparation employed the immunoSEQ multiplex PCR assay. TCRdb took this table from immuneACCESS and kept in-frame rearrangements with V and J called. Such tables lack part of the clones; where checked against another copy, unresolved V genes explain under half of the gap, and the rest is unexplained. The sample records approximately 87,000 clones, approximately 91% of which are singletons. Clones ranked in the top ten supply approximately 0.4% of the sample.

This clonotype was obtained from a human donor in good health. Some clones in this sample may be carry-over from other donors' samples. The chain links TRBV6-5 with TRBJ1-2; no D gene call is confident. Source material: T cells isolated from PBMCs. CDR3 protein: CASSRSTSGYTF. The nucleotide sequence reads as follows: TGTGCCAGCAGTAGATCGACAAGTGGCTACACCTTC.